This is a list of T cell receptor beta chains from one sample in a study of T-cell memory formation after mild COVID-19. MiXCR, applied by TCRdb to the 5' RACE reads, yields one record per CDR3 protein. The sample has 85,000 to 120,000 distinct CDR3 sequences, 12% seen once. The sample comprised PBMCs or a T cell subset sorted from them (not recorded which). The receptors shown here come from an adult woman who had mild COVID-19 (a few samples of this study predate the infection). Cell type and time point are not known. Each CDR3 is given with its conserved first and last residue. A D gene is named only where the DNA matches it firmly. A row's size may be missing; if present it is once, few, many or a size class.

j_call | clone_size | v_call | d_call | cdr3_nt | cdr3_aa
TRBJ2-1 | few | TRBV3-1 | TRBD2 | TGTGCCAGCAGCCAAGAAGGAACTAGCGGGAGGAGTGAGCAGTTCTTC | CASSQEGTSGRSEQFF
TRBJ1-1 | NA | TRBV12-3/TRBV12-4 | NA | TGTGCCAGCAGTTTCAGCGATGAAGCTTTCTTT | CASSFSDEAFF
TRBJ2-3 | few | TRBV4-3 | NA | TGCGCCAGCAGCCAAGTCCCTACTAGTTTTACAGATACGCAGTATTTT | CASSQVPTSFTDTQYF
TRBJ1-1 | once | TRBV6-2/TRBV6-3 | NA | TGTGCCAGCAGTAAACTCGGATCCGGCAACACTGAAGCTTTCTTT | CASSKLGSGNTEAFF
TRBJ2-7 | many | TRBV27 | NA | TGTGCCAGCAGTTTTGCCCTATCCTACGAGCAGTACTTC | CASSFALSYEQYF
TRBJ1-4 | NA | TRBV12-3/TRBV12-4 | NA | TGTGCCAGCGGACTCACTAATGAAAAACTGTTTTTT | CASGLTNEKLFF
TRBJ2-7 | many | TRBV4-3 | TRBD2 | TGCGCCAGCAGCCAAGATTTAGCGGGGAGCTCCTACGAGCAGTACTTC | CASSQDLAGSSYEQYF
TRBJ2-1 | few | TRBV7-3 | TRBD2 | TGTGCCAGCAGCTTTCCCTCTGGACTAGCGGGAGCCTACAATGAGCAGTTCTTC | CASSFPSGLAGAYNEQFF
TRBJ2-1 | NA | TRBV7-6 | TRBD1 | TGTGCCAGCAGCTGGGGACAGGTGGAAGGGTACAATGAGCAGTTCTTC | CASSWGQVEGYNEQFF
TRBJ2-2 | NA | TRBV7-9 | TRBD2 | TGTGCCAGCAGGAGGGTCGGACTAGACACCGGGGAGCTGTTTTTT | CASRRVGLDTGELFF
TRBJ2-7 | few | TRBV25-1 | NA | TGTGCCAGCAGTGTCGGGACGGTTTATGGACTCTACGAGCAGTACTTC | CASSVGTVYGLYEQYF
TRBJ2-1 | NA | TRBV2 | TRBD1 | TGTGCCAGCAGATATACAGGGGCCCCCTACAATGAGCAGTTCTTC | CASRYTGAPYNEQFF
TRBJ2-5 | few | TRBV24-1 | NA | TGTGCCACCAGTGAGCCCGGGACATCCGACCAAGAGACCCAGTACTTC | CATSEPGTSDQETQYF
TRBJ2-7 | few | TRBV14 | NA | TGTGCCAGCAGCCAAGATATGAAGGGGTACGAGCAGTACTTC | CASSQDMKGYEQYF
TRBJ1-1 | few | TRBV6-6 | NA | TGTGCCAGCAGCCCGCATAACACTGAAGCTTTCTTT | CASSPHNTEAFF
TRBJ2-7 | many | TRBV5-1 | NA | TGCGCCAGCAGGGTACAGGCGTTCTCCTACGAGCAGTACTTC | CASRVQAFSYEQYF
TRBJ2-3 | few | TRBV7-9 | NA | TGTGCCAGCAGCCGACCCGGGGCCCACAGAGATACGCAGTATTTT | CASSRPGAHRDTQYF
TRBJ2-2 | NA | TRBV30 | TRBD2 | TGTGCCTGGTTTCCAGGACTAGCGGATCCCCCCGGGGAGCTGTTTTTT | CAWFPGLADPPGELFF
TRBJ2-1 | few | TRBV29-1 | NA | TGCAGCGTTTTAGATACGGGTCCGCTCTACAATGAGCAGTTCTTC | CSVLDTGPLYNEQFF
TRBJ2-1 | many | TRBV5-1 | TRBD2 | TGCGCCAGCACCCCCACTAGCGGGCCGGACATTGAGCAGTTCTTC | CASTPTSGPDIEQFF
TRBJ2-3 | few | TRBV6-6 | TRBD1 | TGTGCCAGCAGTTTGTCTGGACAGGGGGTTTCCACAGATACGCAGTATTTT | CASSLSGQGVSTDTQYF
TRBJ1-1 | few | TRBV11-3 | NA | TGTGCCAGCAGGAGTTTTCCCCTGGGACCTATGAACACTGAAGCTTTCTTT | CASRSFPLGPMNTEAFF
TRBJ2-7 | few | TRBV6-6 | NA | TGTGCCAGCAGTTACTCTGAGTGGGCCATCACAACCTCGCCCCCCTACGAGCAGTACTTC | CASSYSEWAITTSPPYEQYF
TRBJ2-2 | few | TRBV4-1 | TRBD2 | TGCGCCAGCAGCCAAGATATCACTAGCGGAGGATACGCGAACACCGGGGAGCTGTTTTTT | CASSQDITSGGYANTGELFF
TRBJ1-1 | few | TRBV13 | NA | TGTGCCAGCAGCTTAGTGGGACACCGGAACACTGAAGCTTTCTTT | CASSLVGHRNTEAFF
TRBJ2-7 | NA | TRBV2 | NA | TGTGCCAGCAGTGAAGCGATGGGACGCAAGGCCTACGAGCAGTACTTC | CASSEAMGRKAYEQYF
TRBJ2-3 | NA | TRBV27 | NA | TGTGCCAGCAGTTTAATGGGGGCAGATACGCAGTATTTT | CASSLMGADTQYF